This T cell receptor (beta chain) was observed in a study of blood T cell repertoires in COVID-19. Study as a whole: Samples came from the United States, Italy and Spain, spanning acute and convalescent COVID-19. The analysed material was cDNA or gDNA that came from T cells, B-cell-depleted T cells, or PBMCs.

Germline-derived CDR1 and CDR2 are MNHEY and SVGAGI. V was clipped by 6 bases and J by 0 bases, with 6 bases between them. The length of the CDR3 is 13 residues. Original processing notes: Cell counts per sample came from amplifying reference gene primers. Sequencing used immunoSEQ multiplex PCR; TCRdb keeps in-frame clones, though not all of them. The V and J calls and clone size were taken over from that table, and D and trimming were inferred from the DNA. The table has around 100,000 clones, around 84% seen once. The sequencing input was peripheral blood. The source of this sequence is a middle-aged woman with acute or convalescent COVID-19. The V gene is TRBV6-5, the J gene TRBJ1-3, with D perhaps matching TRBD1 (6 bases). The CDR3 region has the DNA TGTGCCAGCAGACAGGGCTCTGGAAACACCATATATTTT. Its translation: CASRQGSGNTIYF.